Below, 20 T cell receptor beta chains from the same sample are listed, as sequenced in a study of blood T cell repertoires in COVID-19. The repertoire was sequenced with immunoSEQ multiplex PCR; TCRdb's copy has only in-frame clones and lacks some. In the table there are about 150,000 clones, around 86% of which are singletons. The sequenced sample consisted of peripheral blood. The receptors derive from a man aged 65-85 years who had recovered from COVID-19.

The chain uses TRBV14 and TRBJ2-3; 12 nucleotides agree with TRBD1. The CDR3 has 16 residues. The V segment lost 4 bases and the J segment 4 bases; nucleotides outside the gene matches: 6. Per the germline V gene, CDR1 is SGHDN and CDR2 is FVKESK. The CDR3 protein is CASSPLGQGAPDTQYF. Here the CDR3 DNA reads TGTGCCAGCAGCCCCCTGGGACAGGGGGCCCCAGATACGCAGTATTTT.

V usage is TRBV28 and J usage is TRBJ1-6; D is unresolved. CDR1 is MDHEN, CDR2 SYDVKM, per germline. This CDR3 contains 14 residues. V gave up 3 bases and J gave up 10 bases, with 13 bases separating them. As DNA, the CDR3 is TGTGCCAGCAGTTTTTCCCCTGGGCGCTCACCCCTCCACTTT. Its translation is CASSFSPGRSPLHF.

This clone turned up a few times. CDR3 in amino acids: CASSMGPDQPQHF. CDR3 coding DNA: TGTGCCAGTAGTATGGGGCCGGATCAGCCCCAGCATTTT. The rearrangement links TRBV19 to TRBJ1-5, with D possibly TRBD1 on 5 matching bases. V was shortened by 3 bases and J by 5 bases, with 8 bases between the two germline ends. The CDR3 covers 13 residues. Germline values: CDR1 LNHDA, CDR2 SQIVND (reference sequence).

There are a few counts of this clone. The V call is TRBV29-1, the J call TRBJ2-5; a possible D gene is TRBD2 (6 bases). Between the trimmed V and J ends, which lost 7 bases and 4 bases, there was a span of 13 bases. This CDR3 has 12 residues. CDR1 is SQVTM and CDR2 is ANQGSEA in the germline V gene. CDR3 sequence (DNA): TGCAGCGGCCGGGAGAGGGGAGAGACCCAGTACTTC. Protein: CSGRERGETQYF.

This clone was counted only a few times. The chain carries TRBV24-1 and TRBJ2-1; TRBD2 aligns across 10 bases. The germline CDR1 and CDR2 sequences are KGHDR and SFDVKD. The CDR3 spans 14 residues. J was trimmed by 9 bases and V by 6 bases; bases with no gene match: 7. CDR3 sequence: CATSPSSGRREQFF. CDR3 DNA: TGTGCCACCAGTCCTTCTAGCGGGAGACGTGAGCAGTTCTTC.

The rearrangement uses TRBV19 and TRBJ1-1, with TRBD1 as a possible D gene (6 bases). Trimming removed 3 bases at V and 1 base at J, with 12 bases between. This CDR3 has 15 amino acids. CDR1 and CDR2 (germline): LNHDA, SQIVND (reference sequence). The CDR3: CASSMPGQRNTEAFF. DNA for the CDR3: TGTGCCAGTAGTATGCCAGGACAGCGGAACACTGAAGCTTTCTTT.

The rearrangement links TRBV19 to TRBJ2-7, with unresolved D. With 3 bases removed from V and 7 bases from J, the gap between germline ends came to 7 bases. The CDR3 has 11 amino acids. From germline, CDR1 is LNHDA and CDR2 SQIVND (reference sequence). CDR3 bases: TGTGCCAGTAGTATCGGCAGGGAGCAGTACTTC. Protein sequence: CASSIGREQYF.

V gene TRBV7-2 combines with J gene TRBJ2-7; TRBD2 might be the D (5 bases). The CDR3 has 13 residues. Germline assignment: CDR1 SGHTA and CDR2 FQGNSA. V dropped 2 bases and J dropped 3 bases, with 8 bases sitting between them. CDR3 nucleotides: TGTGCCAGCAGCTTAAAACTAGACTACGAGCAGTACTTC. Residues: CASSLKLDYEQYF.

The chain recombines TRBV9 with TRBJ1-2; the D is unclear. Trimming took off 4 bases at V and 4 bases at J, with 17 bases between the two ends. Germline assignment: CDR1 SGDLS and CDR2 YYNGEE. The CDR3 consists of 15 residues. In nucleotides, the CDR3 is TGTGCCAGCAGCCCTACGGCCGAGGGAGCCTATGGCTACACCTTC. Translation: CASSPTAEGAYGYTF.

The CDR3 loop is CASSTGTGSYEQYF. The CDR3 region has the DNA TGTGCCAGCAGCACCGGGACAGGGTCCTACGAGCAGTACTTC. V is TRBV7-9 and J is TRBJ2-7; TRBD1 agrees at 9 bases. After removal of 5 bases from V and 1 base from J, the junction contained 3 bases not matched to a gene. CDR1 and CDR2 from the germline V gene are SEHNR and FQNEAQ (reference sequence). This CDR3 is 14 amino acids long. Based on the CDR3 plus reference TRBV7-9 and TRBJ2-7, the full variable domain is DTGVSQNPRHKITKRGQNVTFRCDPISEHNRLYWYRQTLGQGPEFLTYFQNEAQLEKSRLLSDRFSAERPKGSFSTLEIQRTEQGDSAMYLCASSTGTGSYEQYFGPGTRLTVT.

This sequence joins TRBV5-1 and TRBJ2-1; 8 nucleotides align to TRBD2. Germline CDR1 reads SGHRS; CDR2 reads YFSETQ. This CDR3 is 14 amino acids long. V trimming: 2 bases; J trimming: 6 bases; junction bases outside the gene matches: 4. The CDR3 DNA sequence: TGCGCCAGCAGCTTACCCGGGACTAGCAATGAGCAGTTCTTC. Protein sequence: CASSLPGTSNEQFF.

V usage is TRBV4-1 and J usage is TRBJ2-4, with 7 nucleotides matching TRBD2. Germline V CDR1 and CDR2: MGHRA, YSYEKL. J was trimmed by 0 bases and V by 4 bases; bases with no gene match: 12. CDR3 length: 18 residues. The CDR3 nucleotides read TGCGCCAGCAGCCCTGACCCTAGCGGAGACTTAGCCAAAAACATTCAGTACTTC. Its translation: CASSPDPSGDLAKNIQYF.

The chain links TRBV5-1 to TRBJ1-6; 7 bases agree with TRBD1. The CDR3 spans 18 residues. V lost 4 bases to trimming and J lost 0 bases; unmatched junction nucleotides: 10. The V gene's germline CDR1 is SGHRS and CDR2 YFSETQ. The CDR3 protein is CASSQRDRTSSYNSPLHF. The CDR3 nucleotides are TGCGCCAGCAGCCAACGGGACAGAACAAGCTCCTATAATTCACCCCTCCACTTT. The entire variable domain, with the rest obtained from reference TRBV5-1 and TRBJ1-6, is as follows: KAGVTQTPRYLIKTRGQQVTLSCSPISGHRSVSWYQQTPGQGLQFLFEYFSETQRNKGNFPGRFSGRQFSNSRSEMNVSTLELGDSALYLCASSQRDRTSSYNSPLHFGNGTRLTVT.

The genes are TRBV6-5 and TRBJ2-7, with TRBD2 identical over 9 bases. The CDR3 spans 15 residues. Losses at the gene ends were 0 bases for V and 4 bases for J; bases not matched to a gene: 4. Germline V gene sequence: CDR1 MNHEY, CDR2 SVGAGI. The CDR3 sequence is CASSYSRAGGYEQYF. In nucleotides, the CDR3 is TGTGCCAGCAGTTACTCTAGAGCGGGGGGTTACGAGCAGTACTTC.

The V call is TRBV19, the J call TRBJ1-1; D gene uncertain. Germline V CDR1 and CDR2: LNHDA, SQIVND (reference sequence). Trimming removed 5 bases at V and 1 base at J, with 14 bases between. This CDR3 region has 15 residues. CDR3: CASSPDHNRNTEAFF. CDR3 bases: TGTGCCAGTAGTCCAGATCACAACCGGAACACTGAAGCTTTCTTT.

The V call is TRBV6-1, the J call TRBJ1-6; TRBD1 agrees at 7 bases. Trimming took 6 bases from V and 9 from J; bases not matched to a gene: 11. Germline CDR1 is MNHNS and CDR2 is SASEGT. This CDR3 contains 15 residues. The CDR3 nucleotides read TGTGCCAGCAGGGACATAACAGGGGTATCTTCACCCCTCCACTTT. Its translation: CASRDITGVSSPLHF.

CDR3 sequence reads: CATSQGSRGYTF. CDR3 DNA: TGTGCCACTAGCCAGGGATCGAGGGGCTACACCTTC. The chain uses TRBV19 and TRBJ1-2, with D tentatively TRBD1 (5 bases). Germline CDR1 LNHDA, CDR2 SQIVND (reference sequence). V shed 10 bases and J shed 8 bases, with 17 bases lying between them. The CDR3 has 12 residues.

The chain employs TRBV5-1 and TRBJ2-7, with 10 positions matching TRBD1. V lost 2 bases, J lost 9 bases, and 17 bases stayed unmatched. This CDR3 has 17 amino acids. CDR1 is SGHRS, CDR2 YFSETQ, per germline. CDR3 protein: CASSFLEQGQGWKGQYF. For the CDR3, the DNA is TGCGCCAGCAGCTTCCTGGAACAGGGACAGGGGTGGAAGGGGCAGTACTTC.

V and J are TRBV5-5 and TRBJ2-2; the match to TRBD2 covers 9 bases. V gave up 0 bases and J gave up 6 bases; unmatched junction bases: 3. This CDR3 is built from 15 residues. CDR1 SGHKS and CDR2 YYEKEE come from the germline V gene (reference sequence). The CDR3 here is CASSLGSGSAGELFF. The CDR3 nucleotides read TGTGCCAGCAGCTTGGGTAGCGGGAGCGCCGGGGAGCTGTTTTTT.

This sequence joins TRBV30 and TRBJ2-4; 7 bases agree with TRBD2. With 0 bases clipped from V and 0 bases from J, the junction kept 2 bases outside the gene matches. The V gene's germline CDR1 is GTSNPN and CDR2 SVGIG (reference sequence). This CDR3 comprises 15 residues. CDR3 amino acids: CAWSVGGRAKNIQYF. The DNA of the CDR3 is TGTGCCTGGAGTGTCGGCGGGAGAGCCAAAAACATTCAGTACTTC.